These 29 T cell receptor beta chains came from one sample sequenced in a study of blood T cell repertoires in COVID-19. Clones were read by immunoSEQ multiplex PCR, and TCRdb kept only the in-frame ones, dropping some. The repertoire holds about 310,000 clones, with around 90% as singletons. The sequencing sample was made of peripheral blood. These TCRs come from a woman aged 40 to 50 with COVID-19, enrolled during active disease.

CDR3 protein: CASRGTGNNQPQHF. The CDR3 nucleotides are TGTGCCAGCAGGGGGACAGGGAACAATCAGCCCCAGCATTTT. This chain uses TRBV27 with TRBJ1-5; TRBD1 matches 9 bases. Germline values: CDR1 MNHEY, CDR2 SMNVEV (reference sequence). Trimming at V came to 6 bases and at J to 3 bases, leaving 3 bases not matched to a gene. This CDR3 contains 14 residues.

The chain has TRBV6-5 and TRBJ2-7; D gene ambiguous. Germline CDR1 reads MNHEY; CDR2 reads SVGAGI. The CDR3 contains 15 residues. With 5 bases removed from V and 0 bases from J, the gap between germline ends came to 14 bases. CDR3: CASSRGQTPSYEQYF. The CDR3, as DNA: TGTGCCAGCAGTCGTGGGCAGACCCCCTCCTACGAGCAGTACTTC.

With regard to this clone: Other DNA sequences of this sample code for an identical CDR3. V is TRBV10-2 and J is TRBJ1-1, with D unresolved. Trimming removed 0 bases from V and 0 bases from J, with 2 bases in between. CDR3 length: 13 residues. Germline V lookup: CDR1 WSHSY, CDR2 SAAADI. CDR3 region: CASSESVNTEAFF. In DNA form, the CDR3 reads TGCGCCAGCAGTGAGTCCGTGAACACTGAAGCTTTCTTT.

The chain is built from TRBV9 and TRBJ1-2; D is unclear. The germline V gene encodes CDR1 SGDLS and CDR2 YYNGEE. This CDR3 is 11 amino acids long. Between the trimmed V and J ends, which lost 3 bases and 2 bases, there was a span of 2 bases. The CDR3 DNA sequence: TGTGCCAGCAGCGCGAACTATGGCTACACCTTC. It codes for CASSANYGYTF.

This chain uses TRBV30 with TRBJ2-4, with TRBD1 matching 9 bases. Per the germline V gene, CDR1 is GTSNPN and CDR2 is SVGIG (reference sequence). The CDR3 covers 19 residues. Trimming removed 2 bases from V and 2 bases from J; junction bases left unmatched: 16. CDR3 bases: TGTGCCTGGAGTTTACCTCGCCATTGGACAGGGGAGCCCAAAAACATTCAGTACTTC. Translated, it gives CAWSLPRHWTGEPKNIQYF.

CDR3 DNA: TGTGCCACCAGTAGAGGACAGGGACATGGCTACACCTTC. This sequence encodes CATSRGQGHGYTF. This chain joins TRBV24-1 and TRBJ1-2; 8 nucleotides match TRBD1. The CDR3 is 13 amino acids. Trimming cost V 6 bases and J 6 bases; bases outside gene matches: 5. CDR1 is KGHDR and CDR2 is SFDVKD in the germline V gene.

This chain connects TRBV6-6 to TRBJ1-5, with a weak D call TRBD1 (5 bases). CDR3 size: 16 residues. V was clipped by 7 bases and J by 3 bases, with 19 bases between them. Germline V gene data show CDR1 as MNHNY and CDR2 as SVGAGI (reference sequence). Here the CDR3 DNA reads TGTGCCAGCAATATACGGGGGAGACAGTCCAATCAGCCCCAGCATTTT. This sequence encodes CASNIRGRQSNQPQHF.

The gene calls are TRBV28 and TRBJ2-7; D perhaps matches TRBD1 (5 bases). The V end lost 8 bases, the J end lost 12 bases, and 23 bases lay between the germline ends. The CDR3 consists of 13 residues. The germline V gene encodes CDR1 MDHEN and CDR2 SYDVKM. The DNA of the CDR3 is TGTGCCAGCGTCAGAAGACAGCGTGGTGGCCCGTACTTC. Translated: CASVRRQRGGPYF.

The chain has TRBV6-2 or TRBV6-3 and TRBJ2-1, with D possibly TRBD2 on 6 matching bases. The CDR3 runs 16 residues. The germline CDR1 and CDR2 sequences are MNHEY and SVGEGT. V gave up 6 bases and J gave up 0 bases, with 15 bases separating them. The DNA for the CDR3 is TGTGCCAGCAGCCGTATAGCGGTGATCTCCTACAATGAGCAGTTCTTC. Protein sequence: CASSRIAVISYNEQFF.

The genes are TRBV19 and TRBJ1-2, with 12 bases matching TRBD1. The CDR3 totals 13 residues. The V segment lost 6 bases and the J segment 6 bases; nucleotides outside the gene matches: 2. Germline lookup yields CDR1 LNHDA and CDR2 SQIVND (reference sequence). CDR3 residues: CASRRDRGHGYTF. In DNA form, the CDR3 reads TGTGCCAGTAGAAGGGACAGGGGGCATGGCTACACCTTC.

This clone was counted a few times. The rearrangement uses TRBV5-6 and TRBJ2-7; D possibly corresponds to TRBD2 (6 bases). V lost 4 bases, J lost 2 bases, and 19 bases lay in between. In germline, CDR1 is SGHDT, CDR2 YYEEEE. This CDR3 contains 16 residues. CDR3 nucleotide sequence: TGTGCCAGCAGCCGTCGGCCAGGAGGGCTTCCCTACGAGCAGTACTTC. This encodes CASSRRPGGLPYEQYF.

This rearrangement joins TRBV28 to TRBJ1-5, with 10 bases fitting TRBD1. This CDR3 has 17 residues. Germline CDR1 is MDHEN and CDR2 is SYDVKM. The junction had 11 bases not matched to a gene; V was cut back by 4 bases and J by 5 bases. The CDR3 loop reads CASSSPGQGYEDQPQHF. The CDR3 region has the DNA TGTGCCAGCAGTTCCCCGGGACAGGGGTACGAAGATCAGCCCCAGCATTTT.

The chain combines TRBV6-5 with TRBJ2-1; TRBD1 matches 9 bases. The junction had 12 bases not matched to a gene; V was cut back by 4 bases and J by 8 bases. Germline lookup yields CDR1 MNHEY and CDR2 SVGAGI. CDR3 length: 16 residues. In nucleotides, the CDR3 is TGTGCCAGCAGTTCCGTCCCGGGACAGGGTTCGGATGAGCAGTTCTTC. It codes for CASSSVPGQGSDEQFF.

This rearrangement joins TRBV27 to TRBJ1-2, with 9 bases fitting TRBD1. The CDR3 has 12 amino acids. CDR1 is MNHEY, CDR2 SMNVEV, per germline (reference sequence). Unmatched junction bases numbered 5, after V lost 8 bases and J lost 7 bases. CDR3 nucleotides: TGTGCCAGCGGGGGACAGGGACGTGGCTACACCTTC. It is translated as CASGGQGRGYTF.

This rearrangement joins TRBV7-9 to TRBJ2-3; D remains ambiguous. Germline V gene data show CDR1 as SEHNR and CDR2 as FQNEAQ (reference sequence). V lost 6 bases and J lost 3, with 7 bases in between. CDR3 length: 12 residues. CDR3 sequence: CASSLETDTQYF. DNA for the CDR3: TGTGCCAGCAGTCTCGAGACAGATACGCAGTATTTT.

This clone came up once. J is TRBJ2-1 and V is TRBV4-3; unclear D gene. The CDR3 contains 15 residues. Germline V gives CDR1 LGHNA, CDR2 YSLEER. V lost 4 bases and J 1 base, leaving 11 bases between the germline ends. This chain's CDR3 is CASSPAEVSYNEQFF. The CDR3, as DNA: TGCGCCAGCAGCCCAGCAGAGGTTTCCTACAATGAGCAGTTCTTC.

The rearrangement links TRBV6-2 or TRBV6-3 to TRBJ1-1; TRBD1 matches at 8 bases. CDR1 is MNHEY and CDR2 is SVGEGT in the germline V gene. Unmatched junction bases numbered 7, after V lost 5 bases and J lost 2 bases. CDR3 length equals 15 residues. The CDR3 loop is CASSPTGEGNTEAFF. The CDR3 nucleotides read TGTGCCAGCAGTCCGACAGGGGAGGGAAACACTGAAGCTTTCTTT.

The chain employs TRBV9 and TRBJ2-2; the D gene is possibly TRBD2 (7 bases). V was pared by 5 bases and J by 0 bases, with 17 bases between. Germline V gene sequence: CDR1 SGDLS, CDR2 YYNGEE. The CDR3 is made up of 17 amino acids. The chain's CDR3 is CASRTFGGGSNTGELFF. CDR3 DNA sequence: TGTGCCAGCAGGACCTTCGGCGGGGGCTCGAACACCGGGGAGCTGTTTTTT.

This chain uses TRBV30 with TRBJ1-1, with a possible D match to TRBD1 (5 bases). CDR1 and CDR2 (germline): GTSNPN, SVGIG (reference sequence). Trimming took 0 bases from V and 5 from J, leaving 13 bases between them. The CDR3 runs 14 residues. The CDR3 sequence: CAWSVTGVRTEAFF. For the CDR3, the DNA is TGTGCCTGGAGTGTCACGGGGGTAAGGACTGAAGCTTTCTTT.

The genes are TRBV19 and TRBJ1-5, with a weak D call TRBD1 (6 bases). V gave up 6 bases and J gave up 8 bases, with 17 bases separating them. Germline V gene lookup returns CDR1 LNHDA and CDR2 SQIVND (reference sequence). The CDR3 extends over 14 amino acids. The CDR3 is CASRSTGGNEPQHF. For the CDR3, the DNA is TGTGCCAGTAGGTCGACAGGTGGGAACGAGCCCCAGCATTTT. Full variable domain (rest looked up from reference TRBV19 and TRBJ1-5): DGGITQSPKYLFRKEGQNVTLSCEQNLNHDAMYWYRQDPGQGLRLIYYSQIVNDFQKGDIAEGYSVSREKKESFPLTVTSAQKNPTAFYLCASRSTGGNEPQHFGDGTRLSIL.

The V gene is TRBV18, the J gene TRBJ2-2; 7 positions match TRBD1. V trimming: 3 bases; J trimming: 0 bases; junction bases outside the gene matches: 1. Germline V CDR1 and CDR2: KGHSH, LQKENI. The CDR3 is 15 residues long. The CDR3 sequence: CASSPGTANTGELFF. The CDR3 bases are TGTGCCAGCTCACCTGGGACAGCGAACACCGGGGAGCTGTTTTTT.

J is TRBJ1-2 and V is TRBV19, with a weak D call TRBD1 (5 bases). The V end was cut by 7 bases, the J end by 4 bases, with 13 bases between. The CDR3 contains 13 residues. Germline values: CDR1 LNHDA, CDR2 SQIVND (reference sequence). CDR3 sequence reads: CASNYGHRYGYTF. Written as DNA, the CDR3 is TGTGCCAGTAATTACGGACACCGCTATGGCTACACCTTC.

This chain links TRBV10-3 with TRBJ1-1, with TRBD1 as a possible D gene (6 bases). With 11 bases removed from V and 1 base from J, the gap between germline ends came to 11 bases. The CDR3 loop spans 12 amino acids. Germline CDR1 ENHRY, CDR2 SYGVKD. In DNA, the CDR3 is TGTGCCTCGAGACAGGCGAACACTGAAGCTTTCTTT. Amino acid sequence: CASRQANTEAFF.

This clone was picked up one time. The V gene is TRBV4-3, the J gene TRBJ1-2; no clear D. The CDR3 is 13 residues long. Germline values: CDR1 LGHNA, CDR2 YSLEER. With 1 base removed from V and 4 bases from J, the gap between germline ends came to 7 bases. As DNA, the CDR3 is TGCGCCAGCAGCCAAGTAAACGGCTATGGCTACACCTTC. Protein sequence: CASSQVNGYGYTF.

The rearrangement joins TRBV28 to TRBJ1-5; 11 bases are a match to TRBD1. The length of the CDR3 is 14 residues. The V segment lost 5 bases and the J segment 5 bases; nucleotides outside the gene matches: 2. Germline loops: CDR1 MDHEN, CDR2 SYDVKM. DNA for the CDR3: TGTGCCAGCAGTCCGGGACAGGGGGATCAGCCCCAGCATTTT. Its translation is CASSPGQGDQPQHF.

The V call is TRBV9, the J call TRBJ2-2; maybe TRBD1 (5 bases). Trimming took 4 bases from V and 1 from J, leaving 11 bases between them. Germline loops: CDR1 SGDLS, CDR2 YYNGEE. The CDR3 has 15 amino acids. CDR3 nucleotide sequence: TGTGCCAGCAGCCCAACTGACAGGAACACCGGGGAGCTGTTTTTT. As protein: CASSPTDRNTGELFF. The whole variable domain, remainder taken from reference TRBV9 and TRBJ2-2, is DSGVTQTPKHLITATGQRVTLRCSPRSGDLSVYWYQQSLDQGLQFLIQYYNGEERAKGNILERFSAQQFPDLHSELNLSSLELGDSALYFCASSPTDRNTGELFFGEGSRLTVL.

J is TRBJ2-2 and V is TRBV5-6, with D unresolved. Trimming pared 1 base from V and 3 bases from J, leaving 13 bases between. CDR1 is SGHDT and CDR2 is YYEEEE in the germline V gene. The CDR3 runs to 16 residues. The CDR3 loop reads CASSLRLGGYTGELFF. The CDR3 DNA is TGTGCCAGCAGCTTGAGGTTAGGCGGTTACACCGGGGAGCTGTTTTTT.

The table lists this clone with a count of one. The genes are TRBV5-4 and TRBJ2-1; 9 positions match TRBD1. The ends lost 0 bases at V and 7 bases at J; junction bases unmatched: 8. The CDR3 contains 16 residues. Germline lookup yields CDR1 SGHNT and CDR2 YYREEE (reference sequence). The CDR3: CASSLVGQGNWNEQFF. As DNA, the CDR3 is TGTGCCAGCAGCTTGGTAGGACAGGGGAATTGGAATGAGCAGTTCTTC.

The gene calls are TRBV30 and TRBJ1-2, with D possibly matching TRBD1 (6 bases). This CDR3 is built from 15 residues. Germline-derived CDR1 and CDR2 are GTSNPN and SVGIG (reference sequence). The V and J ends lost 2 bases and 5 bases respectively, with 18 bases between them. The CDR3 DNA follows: TGTGCCTGGAGTTCATTGGGGGGGGCTAGGTATGGCTACACCTTC. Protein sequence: CAWSSLGGARYGYTF.